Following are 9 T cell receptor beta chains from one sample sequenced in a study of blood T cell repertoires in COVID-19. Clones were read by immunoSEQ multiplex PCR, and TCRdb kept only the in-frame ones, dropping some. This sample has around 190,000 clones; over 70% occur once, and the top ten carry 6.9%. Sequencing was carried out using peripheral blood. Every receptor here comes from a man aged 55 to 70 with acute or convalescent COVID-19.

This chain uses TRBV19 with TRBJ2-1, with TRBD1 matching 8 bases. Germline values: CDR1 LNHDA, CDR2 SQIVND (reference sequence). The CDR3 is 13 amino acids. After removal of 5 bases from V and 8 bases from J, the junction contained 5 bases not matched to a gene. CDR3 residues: CASSPLQGDEQFF. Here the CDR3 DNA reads TGTGCCAGTAGTCCATTACAGGGGGATGAGCAGTTCTTC.

CDR3 nucleotides: TGCGCCAGCAGCCAAGGAATGGGGGCAAACGAAAAACTGTTTTTT. It specifies CASSQGMGANEKLFF. The V gene is TRBV4-1, the J gene TRBJ1-4; D is possibly TRBD1 (6 bases). In germline, CDR1 is MGHRA, CDR2 YSYEKL. This CDR3 region has 15 residues. V was trimmed by 1 base and J by 8 bases, leaving 14 bases between them.

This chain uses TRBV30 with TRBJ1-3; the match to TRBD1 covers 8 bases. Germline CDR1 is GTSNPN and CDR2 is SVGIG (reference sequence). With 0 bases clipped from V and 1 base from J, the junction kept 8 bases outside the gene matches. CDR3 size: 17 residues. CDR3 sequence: CAWSVGWGQESGNTIYF. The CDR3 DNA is TGTGCCTGGAGTGTAGGCTGGGGACAGGAGTCTGGAAACACCATATATTTT.

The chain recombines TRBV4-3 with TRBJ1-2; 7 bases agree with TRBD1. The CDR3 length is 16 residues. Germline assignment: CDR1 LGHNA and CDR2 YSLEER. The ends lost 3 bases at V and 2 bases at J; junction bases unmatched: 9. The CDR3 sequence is CASSHQNRGTNYGYTF. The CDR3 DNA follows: TGCGCCAGCAGCCATCAAAACAGGGGAACCAACTATGGCTACACCTTC.

The CDR3 region has the DNA TGTGCCAGCGCCAGCACTAATAGGGGGGGACCTCAGAACAATGAGCAGTTCTTC. Translating gives CASASTNRGGPQNNEQFF. The chain recombines TRBV13 with TRBJ2-1; D is perhaps TRBD2 (7 bases). The V gene's germline CDR1 is PRHDT and CDR2 FYEKMQ (reference sequence). The CDR3 length is 18 residues. Trimming stripped 8 bases from V and 5 bases from J, with 28 bases between.

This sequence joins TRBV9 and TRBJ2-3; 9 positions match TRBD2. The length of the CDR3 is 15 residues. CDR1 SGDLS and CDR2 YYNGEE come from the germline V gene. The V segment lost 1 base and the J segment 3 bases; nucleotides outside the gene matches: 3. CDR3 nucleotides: TGTGCCAGCAGCGTATCTAGCGGGATAACAGATACGCAGTATTTT. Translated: CASSVSSGITDTQYF.

Here the CDR3 reads CASSGGTVDSNQPQHF. The CDR3 nucleotides are TGTGCCAGCAGCGGAGGGACAGTAGATAGCAATCAGCCCCAGCATTTT. The V and J genes are TRBV9 and TRBJ1-5, with 7 bases aligning to TRBD1. The CDR3 covers 16 residues. Per germline, CDR1 SGDLS and CDR2 YYNGEE. The ends lost 3 bases at V and 0 bases at J; junction bases unmatched: 6.

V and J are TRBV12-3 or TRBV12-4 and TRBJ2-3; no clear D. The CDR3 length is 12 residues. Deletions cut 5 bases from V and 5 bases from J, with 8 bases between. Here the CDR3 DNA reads TGTGCCAGCAGTCAAGTGCGAGATACGCAGTATTTT. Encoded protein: CASSQVRDTQYF.

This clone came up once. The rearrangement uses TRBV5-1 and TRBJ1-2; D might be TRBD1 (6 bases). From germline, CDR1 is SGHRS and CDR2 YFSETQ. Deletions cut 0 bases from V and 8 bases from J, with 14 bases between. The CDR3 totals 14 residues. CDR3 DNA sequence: TGCGCCAGCAGCTTGGAGGGCAGGGGAGAAGGCTACACCTTC. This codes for CASSLEGRGEGYTF.